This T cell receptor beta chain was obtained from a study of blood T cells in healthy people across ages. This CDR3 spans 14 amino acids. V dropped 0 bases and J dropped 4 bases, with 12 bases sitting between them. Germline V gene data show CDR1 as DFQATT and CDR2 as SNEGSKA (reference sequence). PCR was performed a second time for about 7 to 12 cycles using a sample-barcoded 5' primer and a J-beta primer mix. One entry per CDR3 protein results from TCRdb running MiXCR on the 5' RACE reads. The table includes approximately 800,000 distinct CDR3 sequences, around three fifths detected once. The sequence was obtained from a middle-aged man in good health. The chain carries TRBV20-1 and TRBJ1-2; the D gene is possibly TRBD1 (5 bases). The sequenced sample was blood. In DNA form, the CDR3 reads TGCAGTGCTAGAGATCTCAGGGAACGCTATGGCTACACCTTC. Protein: CSARDLRERYGYTF.